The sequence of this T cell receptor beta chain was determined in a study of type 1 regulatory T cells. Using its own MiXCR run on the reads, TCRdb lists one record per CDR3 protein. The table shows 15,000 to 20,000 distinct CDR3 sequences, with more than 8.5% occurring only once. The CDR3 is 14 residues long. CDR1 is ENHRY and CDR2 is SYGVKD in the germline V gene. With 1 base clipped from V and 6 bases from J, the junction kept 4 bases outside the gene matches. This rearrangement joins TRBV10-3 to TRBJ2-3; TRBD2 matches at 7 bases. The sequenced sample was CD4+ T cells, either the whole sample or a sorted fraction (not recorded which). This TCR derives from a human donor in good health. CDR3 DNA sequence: TGTGCCATCAGTGAGTTGAGCGGGATGGATACGCAGTATTTT. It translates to CAISELSGMDTQYF.